Below are 32 T cell receptor beta chains sequenced from a single sample in a study of early T cells in non-severe SARS-CoV-2 infection. MiXCR was run by TCRdb on the 5' RACE reads, yielding one entry per CDR3 protein. The sample has about 70,000 distinct CDR3 sequences; 9% to 15% are singletons. Material: whole blood, obtained at baseline. These TCRs come from an adult who was a healthcare worker with PCR-confirmed SARS-CoV-2 infection or an uninfected control (not recorded which). The donor label of this sample is uncertain.

This clonotype was recorded a few times. The chain joins TRBV15 to TRBJ2-5, with a possible D match to TRBD1 (5 bases). V lost 0 bases to trimming and J lost 2 bases, with 16 bases between them. From germline, CDR1 is LNHNV and CDR2 YYDKDF (reference sequence). The CDR3 has 17 residues. DNA of the CDR3: TGTGCCACCAGCAGAGATCCTCCCGGACACGAACAAGAGACCCAGTACTTC. It is translated as CATSRDPPGHEQETQYF.

This sequence joins TRBV12-3 or TRBV12-4 and TRBJ2-1; the match to TRBD1 covers 7 bases. This CDR3 has 14 residues. Losses at the gene ends were 5 bases for V and 10 bases for J; bases not matched to a gene: 11. CDR3: CASSTRDRIGEQFF. For the CDR3, the DNA is TGTGCCAGCAGTACCCGGGACAGAATAGGAGAGCAGTTCTTC.

In its sample, this clonotype was seen a few times. The gene calls are TRBV10-3 and TRBJ2-1, with 14 positions matching TRBD2. The CDR3 runs 18 residues. The junction had 10 bases not matched to a gene; V was cut back by 0 bases and J by 9 bases. Germline CDR1 ENHRY, CDR2 SYGVKD. The CDR3, as DNA: TGTGCCATCAGTGAGTCGAGGACTAGCGGGAGGAATTCGGGTGAGCAGTTCTTC. This sequence encodes CAISESRTSGRNSGEQFF.

The rearrangement links TRBV4-3 to TRBJ2-3; no reliable D call. Germline CDR1 and CDR2: LGHNA and YSLEER. The CDR3 extends over 15 amino acids. Trimming removed 4 bases from V and 0 bases from J, with 11 bases in between. The CDR3 coding sequence is TGCGCCAGCAGCCCCCTGTATCTGAGCACAGATACGCAGTATTTT. Encoded protein: CASSPLYLSTDTQYF.

This clonotype was seen ten or more times. This chain connects TRBV29-1 to TRBJ2-1; possible D gene TRBD2, 6 bases. CDR3 length: 14 amino acids. The V gene lost 2 bases and the J gene lost 5 bases, with 13 bases spanning the gap. Looked up from germline, CDR1 is SQVTM and CDR2 is ANQGSEA. The CDR3 nucleotides are TGCAGCGTTGAACCGGGACTGTTAAACAATGAGCAGTTCTTC. Amino acids: CSVEPGLLNNEQFF.

V and J are TRBV27 and TRBJ1-1; 10 nucleotides line up with TRBD1. The CDR3 spans 14 residues. Germline assignment: CDR1 MNHEY and CDR2 SMNVEV (reference sequence). V was pared by 6 bases and J by 3 bases, with 4 bases of the junction left unmatched. CDR3 in DNA: TGTGCCAGCAGGGACAGGGGGGGCGACACTGAAGCTTTCTTT. Residues: CASRDRGGDTEAFF.

Here the CDR3 DNA reads TGCGCCAGCAGCCAAGAAGGCCTCCTCTTCTACGAGCAGTACTTC. This codes for CASSQEGLLFYEQYF. The gene calls are TRBV4-1 and TRBJ2-7; no clear D gene. The germline gives CDR1 MGHRA, CDR2 YSYEKL. The CDR3 sequence is 15 residues long. Trimming stripped 0 bases from V and 3 bases from J, with 12 bases between.

This clonotype was detected ten times or more. This chain uses TRBV10-3 with TRBJ1-1; no clear D. V was clipped by 7 bases and J by 7 bases, with 19 bases between them. Germline CDR1 and CDR2: ENHRY and SYGVKD. CDR3 length equals 14 residues. The CDR3, as DNA: TGTGCCATCATGGTTCGACGGCAGCCTATTGAAGCTTTCTTT. Its translation is CAIMVRRQPIEAFF.

The chain uses TRBV2 and TRBJ2-7, with TRBD1 matching over 8 bases. The germline V gene encodes CDR1 SNHLY and CDR2 FYNNEI. The CDR3 contains 15 residues. Trimming took 6 bases from V and 0 from J; bases not matched to a gene: 7. The CDR3 sequence: CASSPRDRSSYEQYF. DNA of the CDR3: TGTGCCAGCAGCCCGCGGGACAGGAGCTCCTACGAGCAGTACTTC.

This clonotype was observed a few times. The chain combines TRBV7-2 with TRBJ2-5, with 8 bases that match TRBD2. The CDR3 is 14 amino acids. The ends lost 2 bases at V and 2 bases at J; junction bases unmatched: 1. The germline gives CDR1 SGHTA, CDR2 FQGNSA. CDR3 sequence (DNA): TGTGCCAGCAGCTTACAGCGGGGGCAAGAGACCCAGTACTTC. It translates to CASSLQRGQETQYF.

In this sample, this clonotype turned up once. CDR3 sequence reads: CASRLGGLAANTGELFF. In DNA, the CDR3 is TGTGCCAGCAGGCTCGGGGGACTAGCAGCGAACACCGGGGAGCTGTTTTTT. The genes are TRBV12-3 or TRBV12-4 and TRBJ2-2; 9 bases map to TRBD2. With 6 bases clipped from V and 0 bases from J, the junction kept 8 bases outside the gene matches. The CDR3 has 17 amino acids.

The V call is TRBV6-5, the J call TRBJ1-2; D not resolved. With 6 bases removed from V and 8 bases from J, the gap between germline ends came to 16 bases. Germline V gene lookup returns CDR1 MNHEY and CDR2 SVGAGI. CDR3 size: 13 residues. The CDR3: CASSSRTASGYTF. The CDR3 nucleotides are TGTGCCAGCAGCTCCCGGACGGCAAGCGGCTACACCTTC.

This clonotype showed up just a few times. V usage is TRBV13 and J usage is TRBJ1-1; TRBD1 is a possible D gene (5 bases). This CDR3 is built from 14 residues. V shed 5 bases and J shed 8 bases, with 18 bases lying between them. The germline CDR1 and CDR2 sequences are PRHDT and FYEKMQ (reference sequence). The chain's CDR3 is CASSPRGSRFEAFF. The CDR3 DNA follows: TGTGCCAGCAGCCCCCGGGGGAGTAGGTTCGAAGCTTTCTTT.

This clonotype was seen at least ten times. The genes are TRBV2 and TRBJ2-1, with no clear D. This CDR3 spans 13 amino acids. CDR1 is SNHLY and CDR2 is FYNNEI in the germline V gene. V gave up 7 bases and J gave up 3 bases, with 10 bases separating them. CDR3 loop: CASNPDVYNEQFF. The CDR3 nucleotides are TGTGCCAGCAATCCCGATGTCTACAATGAGCAGTTCTTC. Drawing the rest from reference TRBV2 and TRBJ2-1, the complete variable domain is EPEVTQTPSHQVTQMGQEVILRCVPISNHLYFYWYRQILGQKVEFLVSFYNNEISEKSEIFDDQFSVERPDGSNFTLKIRSTKLEDSAMYFCASNPDVYNEQFFGPGTRLTVL.

This clonotype appeared once. This chain links TRBV2 with TRBJ2-3; TRBD1 matches at 7 bases. Trimming at V came to 4 bases and at J to 0 bases, leaving 4 bases not matched to a gene. The CDR3 loop spans 15 amino acids. From germline, CDR1 is SNHLY and CDR2 FYNNEI. The CDR3 DNA reads TGTGCCAGCAGTGTCGGGACAGCTAGCACAGATACGCAGTATTTT. As protein: CASSVGTASTDTQYF. The complete variable domain, with remaining parts taken from reference TRBV2 and TRBJ2-3, reads EPEVTQTPSHQVTQMGQEVILRCVPISNHLYFYWYRQILGQKVEFLVSFYNNEISEKSEIFDDQFSVERPDGSNFTLKIRSTKLEDSAMYFCASSVGTASTDTQYFGPGTRLTVL.

This clonotype was seen a few times. V gene TRBV4-3 combines with J gene TRBJ1-4, with TRBD1 matching over 7 bases. Unmatched junction bases numbered 11, after V lost 4 bases and J lost 6 bases. This CDR3 has 16 amino acids. Germline V gene data show CDR1 as LGHNA and CDR2 as YSLEER. Here the CDR3 DNA reads TGCGCCAGCAGCCGGAGGGCAGCCCAGGGGGATGAAAAACTGTTTTTT. Protein: CASSRRAAQGDEKLFF.

The DNA of the CDR3 is TGTGCCAGTCGCCTCAGTAAGTTCCCAGCCTACGAGCAGTACTTC. As protein: CASRLSKFPAYEQYF. The chain recombines TRBV19 with TRBJ2-7; no reliable D call. The V end lost 8 bases, the J end lost 2 bases, and 19 bases lay between the germline ends. Germline V lookup: CDR1 LNHDA, CDR2 SQIVND (reference sequence). The CDR3 runs 15 residues.

This clonotype was detected only a few times. The V and J genes are TRBV4-1 and TRBJ2-3, with a possible D match to TRBD2 (6 bases). The V gene lost 2 bases and the J gene lost 2 bases, with 11 bases spanning the gap. CDR3 length: 15 residues. Germline V gene data show CDR1 as MGHRA and CDR2 as YSYEKL. CDR3 region: CASSQPSAYTDTQYF. The CDR3 DNA reads as TGCGCCAGCAGCCAACCTAGCGCCTACACAGATACGCAGTATTTT.

This clonotype was observed many times. This chain links TRBV4-3 with TRBJ2-5; 9 bases fit TRBD2. The CDR3 is made up of 16 amino acids. V lost 1 base to trimming and J lost 2 bases; unmatched junction nucleotides: 5. Germline CDR1 reads LGHNA; CDR2 reads YSLEER. CDR3 in DNA: TGCGCCAGCAGCCAAGCTCTAGCGGGGAAACAAGAGACCCAGTACTTC. This gives the protein CASSQALAGKQETQYF.

Only a few counts were recorded for this clonotype. V gene TRBV3-1 combines with J gene TRBJ2-1; 8 positions match TRBD2. The CDR3 consists of 14 residues. Per the germline V gene, CDR1 is LGHDT and CDR2 is YNNKEL (reference sequence). The V gene end was trimmed by 3 bases and the J gene end by 6 bases; junction bases not matched to a gene: 4. CDR3 bases: TGTGCCAGCAGCCACACTAGCGGAACCAATGAGCAGTTCTTC. This codes for CASSHTSGTNEQFF.

This clonotype came up a few times. The chain recombines TRBV5-1 with TRBJ2-5, with 8 bases lining up with TRBD2. CDR3 size: 14 residues. V lost 7 bases, J lost 2 bases, and 7 bases stayed unmatched. CDR1 is SGHRS and CDR2 is YFSETQ in the germline V gene. The chain's CDR3 is CASCKTSAQETQYF. The CDR3 nucleotides are TGCGCCAGCTGCAAGACTAGCGCTCAAGAGACCCAGTACTTC.

The sample holds many counts of this clonotype. The chain combines TRBV7-2 with TRBJ1-5; D unresolved. V lost 1 base and J lost 5, with 6 bases in between. Germline lookup yields CDR1 SGHTA and CDR2 FQGNSA. CDR3 length: 13 amino acids. CDR3 protein: CASSLVRDQPQHF. The CDR3, as DNA: TGTGCCAGCAGCTTAGTTCGCGATCAGCCCCAGCATTTT.

This chain joins TRBV5-1 and TRBJ1-1; D is undetermined. The CDR3 runs to 14 residues. V gave up 4 bases and J gave up 3 bases, with 13 bases separating them. CDR1 and CDR2 (germline): SGHRS, YFSETQ. The CDR3 coding sequence is TGCGCCAGCAGCCCCGATAGGAGGGACACTGAAGCTTTCTTT. It is translated as CASSPDRRDTEAFF.

This clonotype was found a few times. CDR3 bases: TGTGCCAGCTCCGGGACAGCAGATCAGCCCCAGCATTTT. Translating gives CASSGTADQPQHF. V gene TRBV18 combines with J gene TRBJ1-5, with 7 bases aligning to TRBD1. The length of the CDR3 is 13 residues. With 6 bases clipped from V and 5 bases from J, the junction kept 4 bases outside the gene matches. Germline loops: CDR1 KGHSH, CDR2 LQKENI.

This clonotype has a count of ten or more. The chain recombines TRBV5-4 with TRBJ2-5; TRBD1 matches at 7 bases. V dropped 4 bases and J dropped 5; count of bases not matched to a gene: 5. The CDR3 consists of 13 residues. Germline-derived CDR1 and CDR2 are SGHNT and YYREEE (reference sequence). The chain's CDR3 is CASSPGQSETQYF. DNA for the CDR3: TGTGCCAGCAGCCCGGGACAGTCGGAGACCCAGTACTTC. The full variable domain, in which reference TRBV5-4 and TRBJ2-5 provide the parts outside the CDR3, is ETGVTQSPTHLIKTRGQQVTLRCSSQSGHNTVSWYQQALGQGPQFIFQYYREEENGRGNFPPRFSGLQFPNYSSELNVNALELDDSALYLCASSPGQSETQYFGPGTRLLVL.

V and J are TRBV29-1 and TRBJ2-5; no clear D gene. This CDR3 is 12 amino acids long. Trimming shortened V by 4 bases and J by 0 bases, and 6 bases separated the two germline ends. Germline CDR1 reads SQVTM; CDR2 reads ANQGSEA. The CDR3 coding sequence is TGCAGCGTTGTTACAGACCAAGAGACCCAGTACTTC. This translates into CSVVTDQETQYF. Full variable domain (outside the CDR3, taken from reference TRBV29-1 and TRBJ2-5): SAVISQKPSRDICQRGTSLTIQCQVDSQVTMMFWYRQQPGQSLTLIATANQGSEATYESGFVIDKFPISRPNLTFSTLTVSNMSPEDSSIYLCSVVTDQETQYFGPGTRLLVL.

This clonotype appeared a few times. This sequence joins TRBV2 and TRBJ2-5; 9 nucleotides match TRBD2. Looked up from germline, CDR1 is SNHLY and CDR2 is FYNNEI. The trim removed 4 bases at V and 0 bases at J, leaving 12 bases unmatched. The CDR3 is 18 amino acids. CDR3 DNA sequence: TGTGCCAGCAGTGTTATGAGGAGGCTAGCGGGGTACCAAGAGACCCAGTACTTC. Translated, it gives CASSVMRRLAGYQETQYF.

This clonotype was recorded at least ten times. V usage is TRBV7-9 and J usage is TRBJ2-1; TRBD2 is a possible D gene (6 bases). CDR1 and CDR2 from the germline V gene are SEHNR and FQNEAQ (reference sequence). V lost 7 bases and J 3 bases, leaving 16 bases between the germline ends. CDR3 length equals 15 residues. In DNA, the CDR3 is TGTGCCAGCAACCGGCGGGGATCGAACTACAATGAGCAGTTCTTC. It translates to CASNRRGSNYNEQFF.

This clonotype appeared many times. This chain links TRBV18 with TRBJ2-7; D remains ambiguous. V was clipped by 3 bases and J by 0 bases, with 9 bases between them. The CDR3 has 14 residues. CDR1 KGHSH and CDR2 LQKENI come from the germline V gene. The CDR3 bases are TGTGCCAGCTCACCCCAGGTTAGCTCCTACGAGCAGTACTTC. It yields the protein CASSPQVSSYEQYF.

The CDR3 reads CASSPSTRELFF. The DNA for the CDR3 is TGTGCCAGCAGCCCGAGTACTAGGGAGCTGTTTTTT. J is TRBJ2-2 and V is TRBV11-3; D unresolved. CDR1 is SGHNT and CDR2 is YENEEA in the germline V gene. V lost 5 bases to trimming and J lost 9 bases, with 10 bases between them. The CDR3 is 12 residues long. The full variable domain, its missing parts supplied by reference TRBV11-3 and TRBJ2-2, is EAGVVQSPRYKIIEKKQPVAFWCNPISGHNTLYWYLQNLGQGPELLIRYENEEAVDDSQLPKDRFSAERLKGVDSTLKIQPAELGDSAVYLCASSPSTRELFFGEGSRLTVL.

This clonotype showed up many times. This chain connects TRBV12-3 or TRBV12-4 to TRBJ2-2, with 15 bases fitting TRBD2. This CDR3 comprises 16 residues. The J segment lost 4 bases and the V segment lost 5 bases, leaving 2 bases of the junction unmatched. The CDR3 sequence: CASSPGLAGGTGELFF. The CDR3 coding sequence is TGTGCCAGCAGTCCGGGACTAGCGGGAGGCACCGGGGAGCTGTTTTTT.

This clonotype was seen a few times. This sequence joins TRBV6-5 and TRBJ1-1, with 9 bases lining up with TRBD1. CDR1 is MNHEY and CDR2 is SVGAGI in the germline V gene. The CDR3 extends over 19 amino acids. Trimming cost V 6 bases and J 1 base; bases outside gene matches: 18. This CDR3 reads CASRQSILGLGQGNTEAFF. The CDR3, as DNA: TGTGCCAGCAGACAAAGCATCCTAGGCCTGGGACAGGGGAACACTGAAGCTTTCTTT.